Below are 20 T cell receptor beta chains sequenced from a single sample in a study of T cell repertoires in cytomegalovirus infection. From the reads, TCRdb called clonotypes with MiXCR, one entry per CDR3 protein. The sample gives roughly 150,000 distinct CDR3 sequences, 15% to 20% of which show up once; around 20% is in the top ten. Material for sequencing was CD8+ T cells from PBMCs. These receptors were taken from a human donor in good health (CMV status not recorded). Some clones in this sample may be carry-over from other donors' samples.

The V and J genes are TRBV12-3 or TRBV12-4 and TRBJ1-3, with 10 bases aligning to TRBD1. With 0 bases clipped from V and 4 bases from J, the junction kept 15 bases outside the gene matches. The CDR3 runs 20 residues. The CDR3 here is CASSLAPETGGIMGGNTIYF. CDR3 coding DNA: TGTGCCAGCAGTTTAGCGCCAGAGACAGGGGGCATAATGGGCGGAAACACCATATATTTT.

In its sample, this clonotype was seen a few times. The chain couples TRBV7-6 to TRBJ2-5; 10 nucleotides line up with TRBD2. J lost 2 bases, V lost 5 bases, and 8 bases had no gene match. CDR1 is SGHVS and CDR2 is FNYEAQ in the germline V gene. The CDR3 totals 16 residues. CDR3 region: CASSKKRGGGQETQYF. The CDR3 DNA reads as TGTGCCAGCAGCAAAAAGCGGGGGGGTGGACAAGAGACCCAGTACTTC.

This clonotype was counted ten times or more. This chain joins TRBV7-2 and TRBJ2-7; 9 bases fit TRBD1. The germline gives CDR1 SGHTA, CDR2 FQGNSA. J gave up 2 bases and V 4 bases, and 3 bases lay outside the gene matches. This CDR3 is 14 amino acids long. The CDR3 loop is CASSYGTGTYEQYF. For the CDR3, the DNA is TGTGCCAGCAGCTACGGGACAGGGACCTACGAGCAGTACTTC.

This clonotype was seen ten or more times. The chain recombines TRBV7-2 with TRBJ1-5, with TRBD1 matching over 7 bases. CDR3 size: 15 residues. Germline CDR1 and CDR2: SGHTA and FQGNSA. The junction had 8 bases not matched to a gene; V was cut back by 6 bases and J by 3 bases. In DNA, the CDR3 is TGTGCCAGCAGTCTCCGGGGACAGAACAATCAGCCCCAGCATTTT. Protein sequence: CASSLRGQNNQPQHF.

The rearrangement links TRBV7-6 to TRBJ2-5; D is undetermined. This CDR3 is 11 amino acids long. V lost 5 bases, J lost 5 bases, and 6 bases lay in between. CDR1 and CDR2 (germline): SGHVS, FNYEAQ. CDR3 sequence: CASSQGETQYF. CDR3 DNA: TGTGCCAGCAGCCAAGGGGAGACCCAGTACTTC.

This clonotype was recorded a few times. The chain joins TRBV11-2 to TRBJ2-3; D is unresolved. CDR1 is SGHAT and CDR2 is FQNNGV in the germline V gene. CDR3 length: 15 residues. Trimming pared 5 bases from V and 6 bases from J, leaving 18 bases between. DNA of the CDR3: TGTGCCAGCAGCCCCGAGTACGGTCCATCTGATACGCAGTATTTT. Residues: CASSPEYGPSDTQYF. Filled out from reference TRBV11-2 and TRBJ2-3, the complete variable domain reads EAGVAQSPRYKIIEKRQSVAFWCNPISGHATLYWYQQILGQGPKLLIQFQNNGVVDDSQLPKDRFSAERLKGVDSTLKIQPAKLEDSAVYLCASSPEYGPSDTQYFGPGTRLTVL.

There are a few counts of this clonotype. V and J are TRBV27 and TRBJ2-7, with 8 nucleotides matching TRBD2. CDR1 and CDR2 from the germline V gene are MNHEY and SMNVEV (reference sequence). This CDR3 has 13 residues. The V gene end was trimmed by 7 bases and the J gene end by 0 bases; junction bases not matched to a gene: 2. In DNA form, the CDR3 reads TGTGCCAGCACTAGCGGGTCCTCCTACGAGCAGTACTTC. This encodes CASTSGSSYEQYF.

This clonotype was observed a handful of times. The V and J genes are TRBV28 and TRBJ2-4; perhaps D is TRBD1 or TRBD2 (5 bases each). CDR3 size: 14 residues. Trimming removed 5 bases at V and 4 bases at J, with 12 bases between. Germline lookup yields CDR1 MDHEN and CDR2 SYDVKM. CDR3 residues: CASSSPGRKNIQYF. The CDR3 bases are TGTGCCAGCAGTAGCCCGGGACGAAAAAACATTCAGTACTTC.

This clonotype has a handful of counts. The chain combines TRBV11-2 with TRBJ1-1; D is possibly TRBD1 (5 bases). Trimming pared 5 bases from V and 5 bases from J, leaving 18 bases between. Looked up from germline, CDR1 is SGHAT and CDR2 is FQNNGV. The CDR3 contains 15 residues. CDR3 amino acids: CASSPGQGGGTEAFF. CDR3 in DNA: TGTGCCAGCAGCCCCGGCCAGGGTGGAGGGACTGAAGCTTTCTTT.

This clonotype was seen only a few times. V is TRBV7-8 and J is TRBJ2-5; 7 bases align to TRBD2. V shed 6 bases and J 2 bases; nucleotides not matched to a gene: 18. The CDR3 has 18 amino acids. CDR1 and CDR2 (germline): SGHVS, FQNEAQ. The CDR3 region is CASRHGRVGRKGQETQYF. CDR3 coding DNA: TGTGCCAGCAGACACGGACGCGTCGGGAGGAAAGGGCAAGAGACCCAGTACTTC.

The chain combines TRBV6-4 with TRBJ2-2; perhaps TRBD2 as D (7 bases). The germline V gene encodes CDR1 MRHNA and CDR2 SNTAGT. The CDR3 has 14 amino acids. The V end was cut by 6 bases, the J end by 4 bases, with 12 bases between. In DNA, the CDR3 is TGTGCCAGCAGACGGGGGGCCAGCACCGGGGAGCTGTTTTTT. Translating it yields CASRRGASTGELFF.

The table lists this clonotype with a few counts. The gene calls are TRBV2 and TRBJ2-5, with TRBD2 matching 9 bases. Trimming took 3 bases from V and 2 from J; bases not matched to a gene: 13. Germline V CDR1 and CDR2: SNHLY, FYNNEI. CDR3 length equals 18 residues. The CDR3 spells CASSEWGTNSGGQETQYF. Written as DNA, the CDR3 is TGTGCCAGCAGTGAGTGGGGGACAAATAGCGGGGGACAAGAGACCCAGTACTTC.

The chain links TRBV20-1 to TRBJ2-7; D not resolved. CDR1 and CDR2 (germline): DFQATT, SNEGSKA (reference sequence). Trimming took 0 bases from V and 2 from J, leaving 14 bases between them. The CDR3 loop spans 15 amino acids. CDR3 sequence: CSARDHNTLPYEQYF. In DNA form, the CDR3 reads TGCAGTGCTAGAGATCATAACACTCTCCCCTACGAGCAGTACTTC.

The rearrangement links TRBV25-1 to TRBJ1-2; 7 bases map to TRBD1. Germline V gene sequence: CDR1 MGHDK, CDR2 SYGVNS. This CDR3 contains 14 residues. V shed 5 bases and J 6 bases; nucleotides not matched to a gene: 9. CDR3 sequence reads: CASSPPSTGHGYTF. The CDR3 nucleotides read TGTGCCAGCAGTCCCCCTTCGACAGGGCATGGCTACACCTTC.

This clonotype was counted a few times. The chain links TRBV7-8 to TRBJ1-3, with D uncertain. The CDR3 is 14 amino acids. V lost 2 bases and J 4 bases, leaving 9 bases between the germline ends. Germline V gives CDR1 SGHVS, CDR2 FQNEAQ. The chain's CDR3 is CASSLTFPGNTIYF. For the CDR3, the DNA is TGTGCCAGCAGCTTAACGTTTCCAGGAAACACCATATATTTT.

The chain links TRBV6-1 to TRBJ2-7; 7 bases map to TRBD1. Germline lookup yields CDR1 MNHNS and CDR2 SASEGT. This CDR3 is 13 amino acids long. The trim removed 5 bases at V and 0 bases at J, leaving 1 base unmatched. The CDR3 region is CASSYRGSYEQYF. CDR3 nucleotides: TGTGCCAGCAGTTACAGGGGCTCCTACGAGCAGTACTTC.

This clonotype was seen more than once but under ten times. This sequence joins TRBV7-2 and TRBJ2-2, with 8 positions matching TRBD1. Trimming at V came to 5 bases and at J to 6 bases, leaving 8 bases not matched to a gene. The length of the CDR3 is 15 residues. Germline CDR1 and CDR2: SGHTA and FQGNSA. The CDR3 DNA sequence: TGTGCCAGCAGCCAAAGGACAGGGTGGGCCGGGGAGCTGTTTTTT. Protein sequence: CASSQRTGWAGELFF.

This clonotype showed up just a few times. The CDR3 DNA is TGTGCCACCAGCAGAGATTGGGCCGAGGTAGCGAATGAGCAGTTCTTC. Amino acids: CATSRDWAEVANEQFF. The V call is TRBV15, the J call TRBJ2-1; a possible D gene is TRBD2 (5 bases). This CDR3 region has 16 residues. Per germline, CDR1 LNHNV and CDR2 YYDKDF (reference sequence). Trimming took off 0 bases at V and 7 bases at J, with 16 bases between the two ends.

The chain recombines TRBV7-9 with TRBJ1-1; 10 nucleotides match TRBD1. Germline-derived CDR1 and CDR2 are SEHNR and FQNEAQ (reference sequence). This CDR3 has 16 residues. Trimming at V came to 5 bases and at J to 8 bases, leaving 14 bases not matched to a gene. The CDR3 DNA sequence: TGTGCCAGCAGCCGACCCCCCGGGACAGGGGAGGTCGAAGCTTTCTTT. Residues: CASSRPPGTGEVEAFF.

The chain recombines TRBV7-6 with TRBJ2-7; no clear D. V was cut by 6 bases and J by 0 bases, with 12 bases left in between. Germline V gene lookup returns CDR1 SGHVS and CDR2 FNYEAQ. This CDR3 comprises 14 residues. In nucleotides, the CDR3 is TGTGCCAGCAGGTCAGACCAGAGCTCCTACGAGCAGTACTTC. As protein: CASRSDQSSYEQYF. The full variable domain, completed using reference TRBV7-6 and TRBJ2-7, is GAGVSQSPRYKVTKRGQDVALRCDPISGHVSLYWYRQALGQGPEFLTYFNYEAQQDKSGLPNDRFSAERPEGSISTLTIQRTEQRDSAMYRCASRSDQSSYEQYFGPGTRLTVT.